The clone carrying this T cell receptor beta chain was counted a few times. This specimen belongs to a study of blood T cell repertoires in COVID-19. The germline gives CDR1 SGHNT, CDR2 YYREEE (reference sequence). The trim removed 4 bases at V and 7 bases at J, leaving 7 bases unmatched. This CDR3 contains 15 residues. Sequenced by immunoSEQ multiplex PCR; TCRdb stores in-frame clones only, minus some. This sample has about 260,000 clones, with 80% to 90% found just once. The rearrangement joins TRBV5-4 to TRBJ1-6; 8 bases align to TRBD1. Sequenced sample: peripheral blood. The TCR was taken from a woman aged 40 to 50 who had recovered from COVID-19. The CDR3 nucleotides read TGTGCCAGCAGCCCGGACAGGGTTCAGAATTCACCCCTCCACTTT. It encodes CASSPDRVQNSPLHF.